The source of this TCR beta chain is a study of blood T cell repertoires in COVID-19. Study information: Both acute and convalescent COVID-19 samples were obtained from the United States, Italy and Spain. T cells, B-cell-depleted T cells, or PBMCs provided the cDNA or gDNA that served as material.

In regard to this clone: Other nucleotide sequences in the sample specify the same CDR3.

This CDR3 is built from 11 residues. V was pared by 5 bases and J by 5 bases, with 10 bases between. The germline CDR1 and CDR2 sequences are DFQATT and SNEGSKA (reference sequence). Per the authors' pipeline: Scientists estimated how many nucleated cells there were by amplifying reference gene primers. Profiling relied on immunoSEQ multiplex PCR, and the TCRdb table lists in-frame clones only, not all of them. V and J calls and clone size are those listed in that table; D and trimming were worked out from the DNA. This table holds some 110,000 clones, about 70% found once. Sequencing was performed on peripheral blood. The TCR comes from a man aged 80 or over with COVID-19, enrolled during active disease. This chain uses TRBV20-1 with TRBJ2-7, with D maybe TRBD2 (5 bases). Here the CDR3 DNA reads TGCAGTGCTCGACGGGGAGACGAGCAGTACTTC. Protein sequence: CSARRGDEQYF.